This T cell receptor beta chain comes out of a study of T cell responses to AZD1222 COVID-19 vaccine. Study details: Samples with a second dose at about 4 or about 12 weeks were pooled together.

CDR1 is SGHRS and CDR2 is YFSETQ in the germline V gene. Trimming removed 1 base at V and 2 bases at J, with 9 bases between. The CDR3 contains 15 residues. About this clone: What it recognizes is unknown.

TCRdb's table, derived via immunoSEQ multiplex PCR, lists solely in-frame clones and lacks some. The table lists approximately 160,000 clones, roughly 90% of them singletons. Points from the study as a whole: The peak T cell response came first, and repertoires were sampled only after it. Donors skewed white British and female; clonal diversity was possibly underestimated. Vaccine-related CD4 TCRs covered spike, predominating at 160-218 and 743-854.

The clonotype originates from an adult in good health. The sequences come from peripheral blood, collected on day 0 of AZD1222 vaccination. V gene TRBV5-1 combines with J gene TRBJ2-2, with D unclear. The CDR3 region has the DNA TGCGCCAGCAGCTTGACCGGCTTAAACACCGGGGAGCTGTTTTTT. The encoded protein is CASSLTGLNTGELFF. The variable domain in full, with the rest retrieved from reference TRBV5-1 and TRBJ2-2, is KAGVTQTPRYLIKTRGQQVTLSCSPISGHRSVSWYQQTPGQGLQFLFEYFSETQRNKGNFPGRFSGRQFSNSRSEMNVSTLELGDSALYLCASSLTGLNTGELFFGEGSRLTVL.